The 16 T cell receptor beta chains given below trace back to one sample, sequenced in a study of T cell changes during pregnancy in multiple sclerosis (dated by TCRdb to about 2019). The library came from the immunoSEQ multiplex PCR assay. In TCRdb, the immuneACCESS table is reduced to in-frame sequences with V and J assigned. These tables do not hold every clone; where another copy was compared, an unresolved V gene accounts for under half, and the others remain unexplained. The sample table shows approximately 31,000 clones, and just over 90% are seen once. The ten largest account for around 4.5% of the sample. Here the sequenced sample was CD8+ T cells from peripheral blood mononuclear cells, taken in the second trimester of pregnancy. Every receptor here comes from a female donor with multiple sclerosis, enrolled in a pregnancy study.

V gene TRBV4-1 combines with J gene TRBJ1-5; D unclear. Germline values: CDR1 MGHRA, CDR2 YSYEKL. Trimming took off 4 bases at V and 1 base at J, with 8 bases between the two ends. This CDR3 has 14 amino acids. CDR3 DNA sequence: TGCGCCAGCAGCCCCTCCGAGAGCAATCAGCCCCAGCATTTT. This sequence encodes CASSPSESNQPQHF.

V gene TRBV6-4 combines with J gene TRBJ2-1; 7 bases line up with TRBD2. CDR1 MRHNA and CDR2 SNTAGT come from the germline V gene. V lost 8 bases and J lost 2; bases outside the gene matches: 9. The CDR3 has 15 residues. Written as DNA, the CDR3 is TGTGCCAGCTCTAGACTAGCAGAGACCTACAATGAGCAGTTCTTC. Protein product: CASSRLAETYNEQFF.

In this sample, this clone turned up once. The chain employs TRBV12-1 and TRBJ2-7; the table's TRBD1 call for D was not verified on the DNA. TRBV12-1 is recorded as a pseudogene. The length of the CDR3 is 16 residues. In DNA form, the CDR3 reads TGTGCCAGCAGCCCACGACAGGGGAAGGGGTCCTACGAGCAGTACTTC. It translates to CASSPRQGKGSYEQYF.

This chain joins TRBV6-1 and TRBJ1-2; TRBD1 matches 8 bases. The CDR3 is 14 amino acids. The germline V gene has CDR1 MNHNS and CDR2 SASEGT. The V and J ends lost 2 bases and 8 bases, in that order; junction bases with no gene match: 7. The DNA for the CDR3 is TGTGCCAGCAGTGAATGGCAGGGGGCTGGAGGCTACACCTTC. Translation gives CASSEWQGAGGYTF.

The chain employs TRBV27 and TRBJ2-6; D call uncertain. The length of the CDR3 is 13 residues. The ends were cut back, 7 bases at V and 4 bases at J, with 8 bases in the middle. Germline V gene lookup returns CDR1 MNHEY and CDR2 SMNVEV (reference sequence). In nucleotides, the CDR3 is TGTGCCAGCACCTTAGCAGGGGCCAACGTCCTGACTTTC. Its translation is CASTLAGANVLTF.

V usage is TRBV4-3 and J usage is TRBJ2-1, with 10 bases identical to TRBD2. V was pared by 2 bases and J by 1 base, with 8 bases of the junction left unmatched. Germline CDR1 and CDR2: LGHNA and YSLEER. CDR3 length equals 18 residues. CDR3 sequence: CASSQWRLAGVSYNEQFF. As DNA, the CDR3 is TGCGCCAGCAGCCAATGGCGTCTAGCGGGAGTTTCCTACAATGAGCAGTTCTTC.

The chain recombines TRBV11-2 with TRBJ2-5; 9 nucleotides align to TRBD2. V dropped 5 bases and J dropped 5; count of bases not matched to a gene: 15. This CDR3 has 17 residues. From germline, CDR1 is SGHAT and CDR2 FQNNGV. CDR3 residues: CASSTDWAGGPGETQYF. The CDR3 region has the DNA TGTGCCAGCAGCACTGACTGGGCGGGAGGGCCAGGCGAGACCCAGTACTTC.

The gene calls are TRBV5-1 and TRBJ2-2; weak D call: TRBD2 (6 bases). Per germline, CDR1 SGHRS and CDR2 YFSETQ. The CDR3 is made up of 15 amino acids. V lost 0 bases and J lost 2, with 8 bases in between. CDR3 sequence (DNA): TGCGCCAGCAGCTTGGAGGGACTCAACACCGGGGAGCTGTTTTTT. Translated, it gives CASSLEGLNTGELFF. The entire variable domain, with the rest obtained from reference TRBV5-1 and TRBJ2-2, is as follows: KAGVTQTPRYLIKTRGQQVTLSCSPISGHRSVSWYQQTPGQGLQFLFEYFSETQRNKGNFPGRFSGRQFSNSRSEMNVSTLELGDSALYLCASSLEGLNTGELFFGEGSRLTVL.

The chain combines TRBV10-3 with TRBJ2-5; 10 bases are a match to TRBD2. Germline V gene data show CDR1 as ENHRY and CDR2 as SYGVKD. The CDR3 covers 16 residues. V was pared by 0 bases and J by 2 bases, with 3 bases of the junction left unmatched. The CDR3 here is CAISESGLADQETQYF. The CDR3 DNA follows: TGTGCCATCAGTGAGTCAGGACTAGCGGATCAAGAGACCCAGTACTTC.

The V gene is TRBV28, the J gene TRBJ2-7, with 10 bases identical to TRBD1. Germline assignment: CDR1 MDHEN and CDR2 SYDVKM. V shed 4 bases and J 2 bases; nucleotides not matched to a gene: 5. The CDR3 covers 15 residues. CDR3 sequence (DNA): TGTGCCAGCAGTTGGACGGGACAGGGGCCCTACGAGCAGTACTTC. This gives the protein CASSWTGQGPYEQYF.

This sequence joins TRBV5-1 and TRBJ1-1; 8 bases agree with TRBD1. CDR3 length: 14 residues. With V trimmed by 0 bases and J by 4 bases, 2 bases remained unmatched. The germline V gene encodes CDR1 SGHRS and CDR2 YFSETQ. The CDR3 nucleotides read TGCGCCAGCAGCTTGGCAGGGGGCCCCACTGAAGCTTTCTTT. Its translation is CASSLAGGPTEAFF.

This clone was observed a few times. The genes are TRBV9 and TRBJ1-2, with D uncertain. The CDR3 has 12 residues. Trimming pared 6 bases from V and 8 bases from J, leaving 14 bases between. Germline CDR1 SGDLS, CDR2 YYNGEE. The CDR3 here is CASTPLELGYTF. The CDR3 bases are TGTGCCAGCACCCCGTTAGAGTTAGGCTACACCTTC.

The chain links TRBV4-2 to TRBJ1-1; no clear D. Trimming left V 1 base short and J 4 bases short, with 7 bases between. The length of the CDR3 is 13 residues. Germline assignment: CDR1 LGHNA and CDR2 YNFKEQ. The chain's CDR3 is CASSQARGTEAFF. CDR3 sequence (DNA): TGTGCCAGCAGCCAAGCCCGGGGCACTGAAGCTTTCTTT.

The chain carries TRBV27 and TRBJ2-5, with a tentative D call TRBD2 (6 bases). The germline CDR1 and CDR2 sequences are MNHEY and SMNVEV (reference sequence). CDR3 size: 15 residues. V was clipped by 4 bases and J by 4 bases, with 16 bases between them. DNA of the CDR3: TGTGCCAGCAGTTCGGGGGTTCAGTTAGGAGAGACCCAGTACTTC. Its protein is CASSSGVQLGETQYF.

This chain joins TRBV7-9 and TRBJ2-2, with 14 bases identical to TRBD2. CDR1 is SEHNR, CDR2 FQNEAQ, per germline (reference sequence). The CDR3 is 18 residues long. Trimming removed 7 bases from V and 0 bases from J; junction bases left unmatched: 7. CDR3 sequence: CASTPGLAGVTNTGELFF. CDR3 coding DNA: TGTGCCAGCACCCCGGGACTAGCGGGAGTGACGAACACCGGGGAGCTGTTTTTT.

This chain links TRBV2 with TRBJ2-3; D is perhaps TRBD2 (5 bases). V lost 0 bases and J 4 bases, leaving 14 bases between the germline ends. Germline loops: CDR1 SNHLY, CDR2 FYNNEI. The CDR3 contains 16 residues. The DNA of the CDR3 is TGTGCCAGCAGTGAAGCGCTGAATAGCGTACCAGATACGCAGTATTTT. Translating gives CASSEALNSVPDTQYF.